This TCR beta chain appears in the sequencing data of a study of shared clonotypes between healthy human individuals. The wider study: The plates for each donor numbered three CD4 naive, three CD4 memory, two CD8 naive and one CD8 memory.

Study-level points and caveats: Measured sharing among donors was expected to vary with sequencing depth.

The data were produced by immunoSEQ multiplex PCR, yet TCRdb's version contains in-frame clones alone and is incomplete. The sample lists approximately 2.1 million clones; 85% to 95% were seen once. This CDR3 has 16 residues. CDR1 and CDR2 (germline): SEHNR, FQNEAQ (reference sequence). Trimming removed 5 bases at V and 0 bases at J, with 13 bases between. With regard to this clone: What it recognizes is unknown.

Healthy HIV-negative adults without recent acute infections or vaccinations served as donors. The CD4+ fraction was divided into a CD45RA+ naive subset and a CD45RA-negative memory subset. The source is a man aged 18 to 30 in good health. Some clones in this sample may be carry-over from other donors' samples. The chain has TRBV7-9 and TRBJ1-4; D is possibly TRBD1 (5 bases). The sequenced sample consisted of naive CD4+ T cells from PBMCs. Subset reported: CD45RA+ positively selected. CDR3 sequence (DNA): TGTGCCAGCAGCACTCGGACAATTGCAACTAATGAAAAACTGTTTTTT. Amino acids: CASSTRTIATNEKLFF.